These T cell receptor beta chains were read from a single sample in a study of blood T cell repertoires in COVID-19. Assay used: immunoSEQ multiplex PCR; TCRdb lists only in-frame clones, some missing. This sample has some 350,000 clones, with more than 75% found just once. Sequencing used peripheral blood. These receptors were obtained from a human donor in a cohort sampled during active COVID-19. CDR3s include the opening cysteine and the closing phenylalanine or tryptophan. Each record gives: J gene, V gene, clone size, D gene, CDR3 DNA, CDR3 protein. The D gene is left open where the match is weak. Size is omitted from some rows. Given values are once, few, many or a class for expanded clones.

>TRBJ2-2|TRBV5-4|once|.
TGTGCCAGCAGCCGGCCGGACTACACCGGGGAGCTGTTTTTT
CASSRPDYTGELFF
>TRBJ2-1|TRBV28|.|TRBD2
TGTGCCAGCAGTTCAAAATTAGCGGGGGGAACCTACAATGAGCAGTTCTTC
CASSSKLAGGTYNEQFF
>TRBJ2-3|TRBV24-1|.|TRBD2
TGTGCCACCAGTGACCGGACTAGCGGGAGGGCCCCAGATACGCAGTATTTT
CATSDRTSGRAPDTQYF
>TRBJ1-2|TRBV6-5|.|TRBD1
TGTGCCAGCAACCGGGACAGGGGGATGGATGGCTACACCTTC
CASNRDRGMDGYTF
>TRBJ1-2|TRBV30|.|.
TGTGCCTGGAGTTTGGTCCGCAGAGGTGGCTACACCTTC
CAWSLVRRGGYTF
>TRBJ2-1|TRBV5-6|.|TRBD1
TGTGCCAGCAGCGTTGGGGGACAGGTCACTCACAATGAGCAGTTCTTC
CASSVGGQVTHNEQFF
>TRBJ1-1|TRBV5-4|once|.
TGTGCCAGCAGCTTGGACAGTCGGTTGAACACTGAAGCTTTCTTT
CASSLDSRLNTEAFF
>TRBJ2-1|TRBV19|once|TRBD2
TGTGCCAGTACCCACACTAGCGGGGGGAGAGGTGAGCAGTTCTTC
CASTHTSGGRGEQFF
>TRBJ2-5|TRBV7-9|.|.
TGTGCCAGCACCGAAAGCGGGCCCCAAGGGGAGACCCAGTACTTC
CASTESGPQGETQYF
>TRBJ1-2|TRBV7-2|.|.
TGTGCCAGCAGCTTAGGCACATACCACGGCTACACCTTC
CASSLGTYHGYTF
>TRBJ1-5|TRBV6-1|.|.
TGTGCCAGCAGTGAAGGGCAGGGGCGGCAGCAGCCCCAGCATTTT
CASSEGQGRQQPQHF
>TRBJ1-1|TRBV9|.|.
TGTGCCAGCAGCCCACGGACAGTGAACACTGAAGCTTTCTTT
CASSPRTVNTEAFF
>TRBJ1-1|TRBV20-1|.|.
TGCAGTGCCAGAGCAGTCGATCAAGCTTTCTTT
CSARAVDQAFF
>TRBJ2-2|TRBV25-1|.|TRBD1
TGTGCCAGCTCATACAACAGGGGTACCGGGGAGCTGTTTTTT
CASSYNRGTGELFF
>TRBJ1-4|TRBV4-1|.|.
TGCGCCAACGGGGGGGATAATGAAAAACTGTTTTTT
CANGGDNEKLFF
>TRBJ1-5|TRBV9|.|TRBD1
TGTGCCAGCAGCTTGGGACAGGGAAGCAATCAGCCCCAGCATTTT
CASSLGQGSNQPQHF
>TRBJ2-7|TRBV2|.|.
TGTGCCAGCAGTGAGATTAAGGGGGGGGCTAACTACGAGCAGTACTTC
CASSEIKGGANYEQYF
>TRBJ1-2|TRBV9|.|.
TGTGCCAGCAGCGTAGGAGGTCCTAACTATGGCTACACCTTC
CASSVGGPNYGYTF
>TRBJ2-7|TRBV3-1/TRBV3-2|.|TRBD1
TGTGCCAGCAGCCAAGGGGACAGGGAGTTCTACGAGCAGTACTTC
CASSQGDREFYEQYF
>TRBJ2-3|TRBV6-6|.|.
TGTGCCAGCAGCCTCCCCGAGACAGGGGGAACAGCGGGAGGAAACACAGATACGCAGTATTTT
CASSLPETGGTAGGNTDTQYF
>TRBJ2-7|TRBV30|.|TRBD2
TGTGCCTGGAGAAGGGGAGGGTACGAGCAGTACTTC
CAWRRGGYEQYF
>TRBJ2-7|TRBV2|.|.
TGTGCCAGCAGGGGAGACCCCCTAAGCTACGAGCAGTACTTC
CASRGDPLSYEQYF
>TRBJ1-5|TRBV5-8|few|.
TGTGCCAGCAGCTTGGATCACAGGGAGGGTCAGCCCCAGCATTTT
CASSLDHREGQPQHF
>TRBJ1-1|TRBV5-1|.|.
TGCGCCAGCAGCCCCTCGGACAGCATGAACACTGAAGCTTTCTTT
CASSPSDSMNTEAFF
>TRBJ1-5|TRBV5-4|.|.
TGTGCCAGCAGCTTGGCCGGGGGTGGGGGAGGTCAGCCCCAGCATTTT
CASSLAGGGGGQPQHF
>TRBJ1-2|TRBV7-2|.|TRBD1
TGTGCCAGCAGCCCTCGTTCGGGGACAGGGAGGGCGGATGGCTACACCTTC
CASSPRSGTGRADGYTF
>TRBJ2-5|TRBV2|.|.
TGTGCCAGCGGGTGGAGGCAAGAGACCCAGTACTTC
CASGWRQETQYF
>TRBJ2-2|TRBV5-1|.|TRBD2
TGCGCCAGCAGTTCTACCGGCGGGGGGAACACCGGGGAGCTGTTTTTT
CASSSTGGGNTGELFF
>TRBJ2-5|TRBV12-3/TRBV12-4|.|.
TGTGCCAGCAGTTTACACTCCGGAGAGACCCAGTACTTC
CASSLHSGETQYF
>TRBJ1-6|TRBV27|.|.
TGTGCCAGCGGATCAGACAGGAATTCACCCCTCCACTTT
CASGSDRNSPLHF
>TRBJ1-3|TRBV30|.|.
TGTGCCTGGAGTAGGTTGACAAAATCGGGAAACACCATATATTTT
CAWSRLTKSGNTIYF
>TRBJ1-5|TRBV7-2|.|.
TGTGCCAGCAGCTTGGCGACAGGATCCCATCAGCCCCAGCATTTT
CASSLATGSHQPQHF